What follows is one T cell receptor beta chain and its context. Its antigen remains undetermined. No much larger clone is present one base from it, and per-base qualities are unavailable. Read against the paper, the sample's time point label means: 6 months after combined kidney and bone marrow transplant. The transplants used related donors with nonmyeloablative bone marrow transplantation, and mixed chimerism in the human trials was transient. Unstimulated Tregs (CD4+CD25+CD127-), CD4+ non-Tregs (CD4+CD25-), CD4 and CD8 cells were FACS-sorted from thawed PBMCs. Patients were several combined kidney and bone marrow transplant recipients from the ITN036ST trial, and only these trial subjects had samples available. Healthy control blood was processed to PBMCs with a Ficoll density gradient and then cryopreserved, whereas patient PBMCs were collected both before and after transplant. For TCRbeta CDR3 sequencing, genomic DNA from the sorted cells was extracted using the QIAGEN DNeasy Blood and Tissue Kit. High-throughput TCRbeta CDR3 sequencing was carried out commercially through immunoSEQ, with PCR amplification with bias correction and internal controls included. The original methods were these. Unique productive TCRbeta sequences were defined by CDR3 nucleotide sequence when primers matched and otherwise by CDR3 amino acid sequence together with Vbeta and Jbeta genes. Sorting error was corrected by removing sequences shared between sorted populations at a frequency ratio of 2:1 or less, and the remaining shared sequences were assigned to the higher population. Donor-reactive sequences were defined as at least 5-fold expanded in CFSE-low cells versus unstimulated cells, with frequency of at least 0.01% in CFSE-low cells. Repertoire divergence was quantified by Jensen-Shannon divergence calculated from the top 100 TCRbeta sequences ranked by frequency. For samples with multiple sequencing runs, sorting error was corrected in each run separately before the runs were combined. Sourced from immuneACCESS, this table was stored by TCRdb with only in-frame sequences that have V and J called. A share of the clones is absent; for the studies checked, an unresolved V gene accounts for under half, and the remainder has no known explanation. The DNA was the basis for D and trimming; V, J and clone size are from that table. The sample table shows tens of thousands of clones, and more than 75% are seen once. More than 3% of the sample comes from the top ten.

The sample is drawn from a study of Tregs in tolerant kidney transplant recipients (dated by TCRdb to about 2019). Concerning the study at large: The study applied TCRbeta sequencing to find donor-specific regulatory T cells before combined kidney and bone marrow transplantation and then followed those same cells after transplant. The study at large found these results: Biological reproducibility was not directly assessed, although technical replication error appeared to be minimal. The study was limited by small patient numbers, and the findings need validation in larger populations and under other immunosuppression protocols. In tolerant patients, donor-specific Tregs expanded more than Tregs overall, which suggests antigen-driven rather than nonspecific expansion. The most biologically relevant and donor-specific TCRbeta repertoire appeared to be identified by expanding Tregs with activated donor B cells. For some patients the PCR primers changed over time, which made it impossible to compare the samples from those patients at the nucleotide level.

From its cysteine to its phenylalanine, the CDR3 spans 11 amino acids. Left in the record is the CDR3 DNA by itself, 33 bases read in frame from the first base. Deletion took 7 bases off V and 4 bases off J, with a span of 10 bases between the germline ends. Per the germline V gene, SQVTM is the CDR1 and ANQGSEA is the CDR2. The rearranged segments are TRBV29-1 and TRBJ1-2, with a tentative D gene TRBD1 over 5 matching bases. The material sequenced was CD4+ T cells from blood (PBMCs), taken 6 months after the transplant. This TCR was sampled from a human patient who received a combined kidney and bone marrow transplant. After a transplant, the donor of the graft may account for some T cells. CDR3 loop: CSDQGSYGYTF. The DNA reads TGCAGCGACCAGGGTTCCTATGGCTACACCTTC.